This T cell receptor beta chain was sequenced during a study of vaccination effects on CD4 cells after COVID-19. Study-wide results and limits: Marked clonal contraction was seen late after vaccination (in both infection- and vaccine-induced clones).

Assay: immunoSEQ multiplex PCR; the TCRdb copy retains only in-frame clones and omits some. The top ten clones hold 15% to 20% of a sample with tens of thousands of clones, more than 60% of them seen once. CDR3 length equals 15 residues. Trimming cost V 0 bases and J 4 bases; bases outside gene matches: 5. Looked up from germline, CDR1 is PRHDT and CDR2 is FYEKMQ (reference sequence). Viral peptide pools were used in the ViraFEST assay to expand antigen-specific CD4+ T cells, and sequencing came afterward. Isolating CD4+ T cells followed more than 9 days of culture. The healthy vaccine recipients, who had no prior SARS-CoV-2 infection, showed negative nucleocapsid antibodies. A half-volume exchange with IL-2 medium occurred on days 3 and 7. This clone was seen more than once but under ten times. The antigen remains undetermined.

The source of this sequence is a human donor who received a COVID-19 vaccine. The chain links TRBV13 to TRBJ1-2; 7 nucleotides match TRBD1. The material sequenced was CD4+ T cells from PBMCs cultured with SARS-CoV-2 spike peptides, taken before COVID-19 vaccination. This chain's CDR3 is CASSLGLTGSYGYTF. CDR3 nucleotides: TGTGCCAGCAGCTTAGGCCTGACAGGGAGCTATGGCTACACCTTC.